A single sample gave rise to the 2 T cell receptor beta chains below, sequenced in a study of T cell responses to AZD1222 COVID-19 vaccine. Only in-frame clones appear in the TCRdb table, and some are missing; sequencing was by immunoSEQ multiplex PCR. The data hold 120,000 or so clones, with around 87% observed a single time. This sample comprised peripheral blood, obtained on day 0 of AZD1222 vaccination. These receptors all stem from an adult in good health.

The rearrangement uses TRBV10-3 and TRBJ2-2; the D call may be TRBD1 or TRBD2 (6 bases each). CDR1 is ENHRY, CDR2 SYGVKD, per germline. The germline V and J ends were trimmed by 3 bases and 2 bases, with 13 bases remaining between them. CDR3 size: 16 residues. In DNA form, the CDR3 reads TGTGCCATCAGTGACCCCGGGGGCCTCAACACCGGGGAGCTGTTTTTT. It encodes CAISDPGGLNTGELFF.

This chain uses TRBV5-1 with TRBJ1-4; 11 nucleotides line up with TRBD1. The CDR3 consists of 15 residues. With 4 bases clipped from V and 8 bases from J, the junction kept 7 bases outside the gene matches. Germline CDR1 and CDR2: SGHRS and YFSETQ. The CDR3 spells CASSASGQGEEKLFF. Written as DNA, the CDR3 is TGCGCCAGCAGCGCTTCGGGACAGGGGGAGGAAAAACTGTTTTTT. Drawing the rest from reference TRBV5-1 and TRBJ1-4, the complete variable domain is KAGVTQTPRYLIKTRGQQVTLSCSPISGHRSVSWYQQTPGQGLQFLFEYFSETQRNKGNFPGRFSGRQFSNSRSEMNVSTLELGDSALYLCASSASGQGEEKLFFGSGTQLSVL.